What follows are 24 T cell receptor beta chains derived from one specimen sequenced in a study of T-cell memory formation after mild COVID-19. TCRdb ran MiXCR on the 5' RACE reads and lists one entry per CDR3 protein. The sample lists roughly 150,000 distinct CDR3 sequences, roughly 13% occurring once. The sequenced material came from PBMCs or a T cell subset sorted from them (not recorded which). The source is a man between 18 and 29 years old who had mild COVID-19 (a few samples of this study predate the infection). Cell type and time point are not known.

J is TRBJ1-5 and V is TRBV29-1; TRBD1 matches at 7 bases. CDR1 SQVTM and CDR2 ANQGSEA come from the germline V gene. The CDR3 length is 14 residues. The V and J ends lost 7 bases and 3 bases, in that order; junction bases with no gene match: 9. CDR3 nucleotides: TGCAGCGCCTCCGGGACAGATCTCAATCAGCCCCAGCATTTT. Its translation: CSASGTDLNQPQHF.

This chain connects TRBV12-3 or TRBV12-4 to TRBJ2-2; D is undetermined. With 4 bases removed from V and 7 bases from J, the gap between germline ends came to 10 bases. This CDR3 has 13 residues. The CDR3, as DNA: TGTGCCAGCAGTTCCCAGGATAGCGGGGAGCTGTTTTTT. Its translation is CASSSQDSGELFF.

This chain uses TRBV5-6 with TRBJ2-7, with TRBD2 matching over 7 bases. This CDR3 region has 16 residues. Germline V gives CDR1 SGHDT, CDR2 YYEEEE. V lost 3 bases, J lost 0 bases, and 9 bases stayed unmatched. The CDR3 region has the DNA TGTGCCAGCAGCTCCCCTAAAGCGGGGAGCTCCTACGAGCAGTACGTC. Its protein is CASSSPKAGSSYEQYV.

There are many counts of this clonotype. The genes are TRBV29-1 and TRBJ2-1, with D uncertain. Trimming shortened V by 4 bases and J by 6 bases, and 10 bases separated the two germline ends. The CDR3 runs 12 residues. Germline-derived CDR1 and CDR2 are SQVTM and ANQGSEA. DNA of the CDR3: TGCAGCGTTGTATGGGGTGGCAATGAGCAGTTCTTC. As protein: CSVVWGGNEQFF.

The chain combines TRBV4-3 with TRBJ2-1; TRBD2 is a possible D gene (5 bases). The CDR3 consists of 14 residues. CDR1 and CDR2 (germline): LGHNA, YSLEER. The V and J ends lost 1 base and 8 bases respectively, with 12 bases between them. The CDR3 DNA follows: TGCGCCAGCAGCCAAGTACGCCTAGCCCATGAGCAGTTCTTC. It yields the protein CASSQVRLAHEQFF.

V is TRBV6-5 and J is TRBJ1-2; D unclear. From germline, CDR1 is MNHEY and CDR2 SVGAGI. Deletions cut 4 bases from V and 8 bases from J, with 20 bases between. The CDR3 is made up of 15 amino acids. CDR3 sequence reads: CASSLLIRGVGGYTF. The CDR3 region has the DNA TGTGCCAGCAGTTTATTAATCCGCGGAGTTGGAGGCTACACCTTC.

The rearrangement uses TRBV11-2 and TRBJ2-1, with unresolved D. Germline CDR1 is SGHAT and CDR2 is FQNNGV. V was trimmed by 5 bases and J by 2 bases, leaving 10 bases between them. The CDR3 has 14 residues. The DNA of the CDR3 is TGTGCCAGCAGCCTCATTGGCCCCTACAATGAGCAGTTCTTC. Translation: CASSLIGPYNEQFF.

The V call is TRBV9, the J call TRBJ1-1; TRBD1 might be the D (5 bases). V lost 4 bases, J lost 1 base, and 11 bases lay in between. The CDR3 consists of 14 residues. Germline V lookup: CDR1 SGDLS, CDR2 YYNGEE. CDR3 DNA sequence: TGTGCCAGCAGCCCCTCGGGGCGGAACACTGAAGCTTTCTTT. Its protein is CASSPSGRNTEAFF.

This chain links TRBV11-2 with TRBJ1-2, with D possibly being TRBD1 (5 bases). Between the trimmed V and J ends, which lost 0 bases and 2 bases, there was a span of 16 bases. This CDR3 region has 17 residues. Germline CDR1 is SGHAT and CDR2 is FQNNGV. Written as DNA, the CDR3 is TGTGCCAGCAGCTTAGAGGGGCAGGGAAGGAACAACTATGGCTACACCTTC. This codes for CASSLEGQGRNNYGYTF.

The chain links TRBV27 to TRBJ2-7, with 9 bases lining up with TRBD2. V shed 4 bases and J 6 bases; nucleotides not matched to a gene: 10. Looked up from germline, CDR1 is MNHEY and CDR2 is SMNVEV (reference sequence). The CDR3 has 15 amino acids. The DNA of the CDR3 is TGTGCCAGCAGTTGGACTAGCGTGTCGGCTACCGAGCAGTACTTC. It codes for CASSWTSVSATEQYF.

This clonotype has just a few counts. The gene calls are TRBV5-1 and TRBJ1-2; 10 bases fit TRBD1. V lost 3 bases to trimming and J lost 2 bases; unmatched junction nucleotides: 7. Germline CDR1 and CDR2: SGHRS and YFSETQ. The CDR3 spans 16 residues. The CDR3 nucleotides are TGCGCCAGCAGCTCCTCCGGGACAGGGGTGAACTATGGCTACACCTTC. Its protein is CASSSSGTGVNYGYTF. Using reference TRBV5-1 and TRBJ1-2 for the parts outside the CDR3, the full variable domain is KAGVTQTPRYLIKTRGQQVTLSCSPISGHRSVSWYQQTPGQGLQFLFEYFSETQRNKGNFPGRFSGRQFSNSRSEMNVSTLELGDSALYLCASSSSGTGVNYGYTFGSGTRLTVV.

V is TRBV20-1 and J is TRBJ2-5; maybe TRBD2 (5 bases). This CDR3 is built from 12 residues. Germline V gives CDR1 DFQATT, CDR2 SNEGSKA (reference sequence). Between the trimmed V and J ends, which lost 2 bases and 6 bases, there was a span of 10 bases. The CDR3, as DNA: TGCAGTGCTAGACCGTTCGGGAAGACCCAGTACTTC. Its translation: CSARPFGKTQYF.

This clonotype was found many times. The rearrangement joins TRBV7-9 to TRBJ2-7, with 9 bases that match TRBD1. Germline V CDR1 and CDR2: SEHNR, FQNEAQ (reference sequence). V was pared by 7 bases and J by 3 bases, with 13 bases of the junction left unmatched. The CDR3 length is 16 residues. The CDR3 protein is CASTLLLGQGSYEQYF. As DNA, the CDR3 is TGTGCCAGCACGCTCCTTTTGGGACAGGGAAGCTACGAGCAGTACTTC. Variable domain in full (rest from reference TRBV7-9 and TRBJ2-7): DTGVSQNPRHKITKRGQNVTFRCDPISEHNRLYWYRQTLGQGPEFLTYFQNEAQLEKSRLLSDRFSAERPKGSFSTLEIQRTEQGDSAMYLCASTLLLGQGSYEQYFGPGTRLTVT.

The chain recombines TRBV5-1 with TRBJ1-5; a possible D gene is TRBD1 (5 bases). Germline V gene sequence: CDR1 SGHRS, CDR2 YFSETQ. CDR3 length: 16 residues. V was clipped by 0 bases and J by 2 bases, with 12 bases between them. The CDR3 reads CASSLEGPRGNQPQHF. The DNA for the CDR3 is TGCGCCAGCAGCTTGGAGGGACCAAGGGGCAATCAGCCCCAGCATTTT.

The chain couples TRBV6-1 to TRBJ2-1, with 12 bases fitting TRBD2. V was clipped by 8 bases and J by 10 bases; unmatched bases: 12. CDR1 is MNHNS, CDR2 SASEGT, per germline. This CDR3 has 15 amino acids. The CDR3 DNA sequence: TGTGCCAGCCGTCACGGACTAGCGGGGCTTAGGGAGCAGTTCTTC. Its protein is CASRHGLAGLREQFF.

The V call is TRBV7-2, the J call TRBJ2-1; 7 bases are a match to TRBD2. The CDR3 runs to 15 residues. After removal of 5 bases from V and 5 bases from J, the junction contained 9 bases not matched to a gene. Germline CDR1 SGHTA, CDR2 FQGNSA. For the CDR3, the DNA is TGTGCCAGCAGCGCTGACTTTGCGGGGGACAATGAGCAGTTCTTC. Its protein is CASSADFAGDNEQFF.

This clonotype was seen more than once but under ten times. The rearrangement uses TRBV20-1 and TRBJ1-5; 7 bases agree with TRBD1. The CDR3 sequence is 14 residues long. In germline, CDR1 is DFQATT, CDR2 SNEGSKA (reference sequence). With 3 bases clipped from V and 7 bases from J, the junction kept 9 bases outside the gene matches. CDR3 loop: CSASPRQGYQPQHF. The CDR3 DNA reads as TGCAGTGCTAGCCCTAGACAGGGCTACCAGCCCCAGCATTTT.

The chain employs TRBV18 and TRBJ2-1; D assignment may be TRBD1 or TRBD2 (5 bases each). Trimming took 3 bases from V and 4 from J, leaving 13 bases between them. CDR1 is KGHSH, CDR2 LQKENI, per germline. The length of the CDR3 is 15 residues. The CDR3 DNA is TGTGCCAGCTCACCCCCGGGGACCGATTACAATGAGCAGTTCTTC. Protein product: CASSPPGTDYNEQFF. Full variable domain (outside the CDR3, taken from reference TRBV18 and TRBJ2-1): NAGVMQNPRHLVRRRGQEARLRCSPMKGHSHVYWYRQLPEEGLKFMVYLQKENIIDESGMPKERFSAEFPKEGPSILRIQQVVRGDSAAYFCASSPPGTDYNEQFFGPGTRLTVL.

This clonotype was found a few times. The V and J genes are TRBV7-2 and TRBJ1-2, with 9 bases fitting TRBD1. The CDR3 is made up of 17 amino acids. The germline V gene has CDR1 SGHTA and CDR2 FQGNSA. V lost 3 bases, J lost 6 bases, and 14 bases stayed unmatched. CDR3 residues: CASSFSSGTGNRDGYTF. CDR3 nucleotide sequence: TGTGCCAGCAGCTTCTCCTCCGGGACAGGGAATCGAGATGGCTACACCTTC.

This clonotype turned up a few times. The rearrangement joins TRBV10-1 to TRBJ2-7; D is uncertain. This CDR3 contains 10 residues. Per the germline V gene, CDR1 is WNHNN and CDR2 is SYGVQD (reference sequence). Trimming took off 4 bases at V and 6 bases at J, with 4 bases between the two ends. CDR3 protein: CASSVAEQYF. CDR3 DNA sequence: TGCGCCAGCAGTGTAGCCGAGCAGTACTTC.

This clonotype has more than one count but fewer than ten. This chain connects TRBV6-1 to TRBJ1-4, with D maybe TRBD1 (5 bases). V lost 4 bases, J lost 4 bases, and 13 bases lay in between. This CDR3 has 15 residues. CDR1 MNHNS and CDR2 SASEGT come from the germline V gene. CDR3 sequence reads: CASSASGGINEKLFF. In DNA form, the CDR3 reads TGTGCCAGCAGTGCCTCGGGGGGGATTAATGAAAAACTGTTTTTT.

The chain couples TRBV28 to TRBJ2-5; D is unresolved. Per germline, CDR1 MDHEN and CDR2 SYDVKM. V shed 7 bases and J shed 4 bases, with 7 bases lying between them. The CDR3 sequence is 11 residues long. In nucleotides, the CDR3 is TGTGCCAGCACCTTGCGAGAGACCCAGTACTTC. The encoded protein is CASTLRETQYF.

This clonotype has a single count. The junction differs from germline at one of its ends, possibly a read error. The CDR3 DNA sequence: TGCAGTGCCCCCCCCACGGGGGCCCGGGTGGCAACTAATGAAGAACTGTTTTTT. It translates to CSAPPTGARVATNEELFF. This rearrangement joins TRBV20-1 to TRBJ1-4, with D tentatively TRBD1 (6 bases). CDR1 and CDR2 from the germline V gene are DFQATT and SNEGSKA (reference sequence). CDR3 length: 18 residues.

This clonotype was found a few times. This chain uses TRBV5-1 with TRBJ2-3, with 7 positions matching TRBD1. The ends lost 3 bases at V and 4 bases at J; junction bases unmatched: 11. Germline CDR1 SGHRS, CDR2 YFSETQ. This CDR3 contains 16 residues. CDR3 coding DNA: TGCGCCAGCAGCTGGGTTACAAACAGGGGATCAGATACGCAGTATTTT. Translated: CASSWVTNRGSDTQYF.